Included here is one T cell receptor beta chain sequence, with context. The clone's antigen remains unknown. No base quality information exists; no much larger clone differs at one position. Relative to germline, V is 2 bases shorter and J is 4 bases shorter, with 9 bases between their ends. From the cysteine up to the phenylalanine, the CDR3 has a length of 14 residues. The DNA shown is the 42-base CDR3, in frame from base 1. CDR1 SGHVS and CDR2 FQNEAQ were looked up in the germline V gene. TCR beta chain CDR3 regions were immunosequenced with the ImmunoSEQ Assay (Adaptive Biotechnologies). The original methods were these. TCRB rearrangements, read counts, read proportions and gene usage were exported through the ImmunoSEQ Analyzer platform. T-cell clonality was calculated from productive rearrangements as 1 minus Pielou's evenness. In the clonal space homeostasis analysis, clonotypes were binned as rare, small, medium, large or hyperexpanded (0.01 to 1 of the repertoire). TCR productive clonality was compared across immune clusters C1, C2 and C3 using the Wilcoxon rank sum test. TCRdb mirrors the immuneACCESS table, restricted to in-frame sequences. Some clones are absent from its copies; in checked studies, under half trace to an unresolved V gene, and the reason for the others is unknown. V and J calls and clone size are as listed in that table; D and trimming were resolved from the DNA. Within this sample are roughly 9,800 clones, with approximately 70% of them counted one time only. The ten largest clones represent about 17% of the sample.

The sample is drawn from a study of the immune and genomic landscape of osteosarcoma (dated by TCRdb to 2020 to 2021). Background for the entire study: The overall cohort included fewer than 50 pediatric and adult patients with high-grade osteosarcoma, and the median age at diagnosis was 25 to 35 years (range roughly 5-85). The study aimed to explain the limited clinical activity of immune checkpoint inhibitors in osteosarcoma. To define immunogenic potential, the study profiled osteosarcoma specimens using whole genome, RNA and T-cell receptor sequencing, along with immunohistochemistry and reverse phase protein arrays. Poor-risk disease was overrepresented in the cohort, as 73% of patients had an unfavorable pathologic response to standard therapy and 55% to 70% had died. In the overall cohort, under 65% of patients were male, and localized disease at diagnosis was presented by 70% to 85% of patients. A few patients contributed two samples from the same tumor site. To characterize the osteosarcoma immunogenomic landscape, the TCR sequencing results were combined with transcriptome, protein array and immunostaining data. The paper as a whole reports these results and caveats: In five cases, a single hyperexpanded clone dominated the repertoire, and each of these five cases had fewer than 100 T-cell clonotypes. Because osteosarcoma is rare and all possible samples were collected, sample size was not determined by any statistical method. Clonality benchmarks were derived from external normal skin and healthy peripheral blood data rather than from matched normal tissue. Overall, productive TCR clonality was low, with an average of 0.09 and a maximum of 0.3, which suggests limited T-cell clonal expansion. Matched blood was collected from only a couple of patients, alongside the frozen tumor specimens. TCR productive clonality was higher in the immune-hot C3 cluster than the cold C1 cluster but still low overall.

Post-treatment primary, local recurrence and metastasis tumors from poor-prognosis patients were used as specimens. The V and J segments used are TRBV7-8 and TRBJ1-5; TRBD1 is a possible D gene, resting on 6 matching bases. The source of this sequence is a human donor with osteosarcoma. Sequenced material: osteosarcoma tumor tissue from the lung. Here is the DNA: TGTGCCAGCAGCTTATCAGGGGAGAATCAGCCCCAGCATTTT. Its protein product is CASSLSGENQPQHF.